This TCR beta chain was obtained from a study of shared clonotypes between healthy human individuals. CD45RO negativity and positive selection for CCR7 defined naive CD8 cells, a population that excluded terminally differentiated effector memory CD45RA+ cells. The method was immunoSEQ multiplex PCR; TCRdb's version includes in-frame clones alone and lacks a portion of them. The sample carries around 2,000,000 clones, just over 90% recorded once. The CDR3 has 14 residues. CDR1 is MGHDK and CDR2 is SYGVNS in the germline V gene. V lost 5 bases and J lost 2, with 12 bases in between. Source material: naive CD8+ T cells from PBMCs. The genes are TRBV25-1 and TRBJ1-1; D gene unclear. This receptor was identified in a man between 18 and 29 years old in good health. Some clones in this sample may be carry-over from other donors' samples. In DNA form, the CDR3 reads TGTGCCAGCAGTAGCACAGTGAGTAACACTGAAGCTTTCTTT. Encoded protein: CASSSTVSNTEAFF.